The present T cell receptor beta chain was sequenced within a study of Graves' ophthalmopathy and Graves' hyperthyroidism. The wider study: Peripheral blood (taken before any treatment) was collected at initial diagnosis. Study results and caveats: The model predicted ophthalmopathy progression with around 69% sensitivity and less than 85% specificity.

Other autoimmune diseases, uncontrolled infections, pregnancy and lactation each led to patient exclusion. Amplified material comprised TCR beta CDR3 regions derived from RNA transcripts. HTBI-primed RT-PCR formed the first round, and a multiplex PCR formed the second. Each CDR3 protein is one row after TCRdb ran MiXCR on the multiplex PCR reads. There are almost 400,000 distinct CDR3 sequences in the sample; approximately 20% occur only once, and roughly 1.6% lies in the top ten. This clonotype has only a few counts. Its matching antigen is unknown. V was shortened by 6 bases and J by 0 bases, with 8 bases between the two germline ends. CDR3 length equals 13 residues. Germline-derived CDR1 and CDR2 are SQVTM and ANQGSEA.

The gene calls are TRBV29-1 and TRBJ2-2; D is uncertain. The material sequenced was peripheral blood. This sequence was found in a woman in her late teens or twenties with Graves' ophthalmopathy. The CDR3 reads CSVCDTNTGELFF. The CDR3 bases are TGCAGCGTGTGTGACACGAACACCGGGGAGCTGTTTTTT.